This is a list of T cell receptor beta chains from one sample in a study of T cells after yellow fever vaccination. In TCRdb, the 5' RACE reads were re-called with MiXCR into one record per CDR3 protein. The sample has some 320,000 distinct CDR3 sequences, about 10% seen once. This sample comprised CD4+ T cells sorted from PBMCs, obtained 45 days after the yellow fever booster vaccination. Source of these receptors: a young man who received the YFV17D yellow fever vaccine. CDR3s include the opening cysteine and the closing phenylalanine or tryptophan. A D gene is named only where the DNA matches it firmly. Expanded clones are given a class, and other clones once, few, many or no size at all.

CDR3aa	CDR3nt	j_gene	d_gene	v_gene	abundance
CSVKRQGLIYGYTF	TGCAGCGTGAAGAGACAGGGCTTGATCTATGGCTACACCTTC	TRBJ1-2	TRBD1	TRBV29-1	.
CASSYGTIDEQYF	TGTGCCAGCAGTTACGGGACTATCGACGAGCAGTACTTC	TRBJ2-7	TRBD2	TRBV5-4	once
CASSFPGQGHSPLHF	TGTGCCAGCAGTTTCCCGGGACAGGGTCATTCACCCCTCCACTTT	TRBJ1-6	TRBD1	TRBV6-1	few
CASSQELRGEQFF	TGCGCCAGCAGCCAAGAACTGCGGGGTGAGCAGTTCTTC	TRBJ2-1	.	TRBV4-3	many
CASSSEQGAVSPLHF	TGTGCCAGCAGCTCCGAACAGGGGGCAGTTTCACCCCTCCACTTT	TRBJ1-6	TRBD1	TRBV6-6	few
CATSREGNTEAFF	TGTGCCACCAGCAGAGAGGGGAACACTGAAGCTTTCTTT	TRBJ1-1	.	TRBV15	few
CASSPHGSIRPGELFF	TGTGCCAGCAGCCCCCACGGTTCGATTCGACCCGGGGAGCTGTTTTTT	TRBJ2-2	.	TRBV3-1	.
CASNQPPSQPQHF	TGTGCCAGCAACCAACCCCCGTCGCAGCCCCAGCATTTT	TRBJ1-5	.	TRBV28	many
CASSPAGENTEAFF	TGTGCCAGCAGCCCTGCGGGGGAGAACACTGAAGCTTTCTTT	TRBJ1-1	.	TRBV7-3	.
CASSRLSGDQPQHF	TGTGCCAGCAGCCGTTTATCGGGGGATCAGCCCCAGCATTTT	TRBJ1-5	.	TRBV7-9	many
CASSLPGGGQPDTQYF	TGTGCCAGCAGCCTTCCTGGCGGGGGACAACCAGATACGCAGTATTTT	TRBJ2-3	.	TRBV9	few
CASILNRQGNREQYF	TGTGCCAGCATCCTGAACAGACAGGGGAACCGCGAGCAGTACTTC	TRBJ2-7	TRBD1	TRBV6-4	few